What follows describes a single T cell receptor beta chain. This CDR3 has 13 amino acids. Germline V gene lookup returns CDR1 MNHNS and CDR2 SASEGT. V lost 5 bases and J lost 4, with 11 bases in between. This sample was included in a study of immune cell composition in non-small cell lung cancer. Using immunoSEQ multiplex PCR, the repertoire was profiled, and TCRdb retains in-frame clones only, with some absent. The sample holds roughly 8,000 clones, roughly 68% seen once. The sequence derives from a human donor with non-small cell lung cancer. Sequencing used lung tumor tissue. J is TRBJ1-2 and V is TRBV6-1, with D possibly TRBD1 on 6 matching bases. In DNA, the CDR3 is TGTGCCAGCAGTACGGACAGCGCCTATGGCTACACCTTC. Its translation: CASSTDSAYGYTF.